The 31 T cell receptor beta chains reported below all come from one sample, sequenced in a study of blood T cell repertoires in COVID-19. Clones were read by immunoSEQ multiplex PCR, and TCRdb kept only the in-frame ones, dropping some. The repertoire holds fewer than 130,000 clones, with roughly 80% as singletons. Sequencing was carried out using peripheral blood. The receptor source for this set is a man in his 70s with active or convalescent COVID-19.

The CDR3: CASSFVGTGNSPLHF. The DNA for the CDR3 is TGTGCCAGCAGTTTCGTCGGGACTGGTAATTCACCCCTCCACTTT. The gene calls are TRBV28 and TRBJ1-6; D perhaps matches TRBD1 (5 bases). The germline V and J ends were trimmed by 3 bases and 6 bases, with 12 bases remaining between them. The CDR3 is 15 amino acids. Germline loops: CDR1 MDHEN, CDR2 SYDVKM. The complete variable domain, with remaining parts taken from reference TRBV28 and TRBJ1-6, reads DVKVTQSSRYLVKRTGEKVFLECVQDMDHENMFWYRQDPGLGLRLIYFSYDVKMKEKGDIPEGYSVSREKKERFSLILESASTNQTSMYLCASSFVGTGNSPLHFGNGTRLTVT.

This chain uses TRBV6-5 with TRBJ2-2; the match to TRBD1 covers 7 bases. Trimming removed 5 bases from V and 6 bases from J; junction bases left unmatched: 9. The CDR3 runs to 15 residues. CDR1 and CDR2 (germline): MNHEY, SVGAGI. CDR3 DNA: TGTGCCAGCAGTCTAGGGGGCGCCCCGCCCGGGGAGCTGTTTTTT. Protein sequence: CASSLGGAPPGELFF.

The J gene is TRBJ1-1, the V gene TRBV6-5; D not certain. The V end lost 3 bases, the J end lost 0 bases, and 8 bases lay between the germline ends. Germline V gene sequence: CDR1 MNHEY, CDR2 SVGAGI. The CDR3 consists of 14 residues. CDR3 loop: CASSYNRVNTEAFF. The CDR3 nucleotides are TGTGCCAGCAGTTATAACAGAGTGAACACTGAAGCTTTCTTT.

This clone has only a few counts. This chain uses TRBV20-1 with TRBJ2-7; 8 bases are a match to TRBD2. The CDR3 loop spans 15 amino acids. The junction had 10 bases not matched to a gene; V was cut back by 3 bases and J by 3 bases. Germline CDR1 reads DFQATT; CDR2 reads SNEGSKA (reference sequence). CDR3 region: CSASSPGLGDYEQYF. The CDR3 bases are TGCAGTGCTAGTTCTCCGGGACTAGGGGACTACGAGCAGTACTTC.

V and J are TRBV5-1 and TRBJ1-2, with 8 bases fitting TRBD1. With V trimmed by 4 bases and J by 6 bases, 8 bases remained unmatched. Germline V CDR1 and CDR2: SGHRS, YFSETQ. This CDR3 comprises 14 residues. DNA of the CDR3: TGCGCCAGCAGCACGACAGGGGAATCAGATGGCTACACCTTC. As protein: CASSTTGESDGYTF.

The rearrangement joins TRBV7-2 to TRBJ2-1; D uncertain. This CDR3 spans 12 amino acids. Trimming pared 5 bases from V and 6 bases from J, leaving 8 bases between. Germline V gives CDR1 SGHTA, CDR2 FQGNSA. In nucleotides, the CDR3 is TGTGCCAGCAGCGTGCACTCCAATGAGCAGTTCTTC. This gives the protein CASSVHSNEQFF.

The chain has TRBV9 and TRBJ1-5; a possible D gene is TRBD1 (6 bases). Between the trimmed V and J ends, which lost 0 bases and 7 bases, there was a span of 11 bases. Germline-derived CDR1 and CDR2 are SGDLS and YYNGEE. This CDR3 comprises 14 residues. DNA for the CDR3: TGTGCCAGCAGCGTAGAACAGGGTGGACAGCCCCAGCATTTT. It yields the protein CASSVEQGGQPQHF.

This chain connects TRBV2 to TRBJ2-3; possibly TRBD2 for D (7 bases). V was trimmed by 4 bases and J by 0 bases, leaving 14 bases between them. Germline CDR1 reads SNHLY; CDR2 reads FYNNEI. The CDR3 length is 16 residues. This chain's CDR3 is CASSARGAPSTDTQYF. CDR3 sequence (DNA): TGTGCCAGCAGTGCTCGGGGGGCCCCTAGCACAGATACGCAGTATTTT.

The chain recombines TRBV6-6 with TRBJ1-5, with 8 nucleotides matching TRBD1. Germline values: CDR1 MNHNY, CDR2 SVGAGI (reference sequence). V trimming: 6 bases; J trimming: 7 bases; junction bases outside the gene matches: 11. The CDR3 runs 15 residues. The CDR3 loop reads CASRPPGQASQPQHF. CDR3 DNA sequence: TGTGCCAGCAGACCCCCGGGACAGGCAAGCCAGCCCCAGCATTTT.

V usage is TRBV5-6 and J usage is TRBJ1-2, with D tentatively TRBD1 (5 bases). This CDR3 spans 13 amino acids. Trimming left V 4 bases short and J 8 bases short, with 15 bases between. Germline V gene lookup returns CDR1 SGHDT and CDR2 YYEEEE. The CDR3 sequence is CASSPGTSGGYTF. CDR3 DNA sequence: TGTGCCAGCAGCCCAGGGACTTCGGGGGGCTACACCTTC.

As concerns this clone: One end of the junction is discordant with germline, which a read error may explain. The chain couples TRBV3-1 (or the pseudogene TRBV3-2) to TRBJ1-1; D remains unclear. CDR3 size: 15 residues. Germline CDR1 and CDR2: LGHDT and YNNKEL (reference sequence). This CDR3 reads CVSSQHQVRNTEAFF. The CDR3, as DNA: TGTGTCAGCAGCCAACATCAGGTACGGAACACTGAAGCTTTCTTT.

The chain combines TRBV25-1 with TRBJ1-2, with a possible D match to TRBD1 (6 bases). Germline CDR1 reads MGHDK; CDR2 reads SYGVNS. This CDR3 is built from 17 residues. V gave up 1 base and J gave up 2 bases, with 17 bases separating them. CDR3 bases: TGTGCCAGCAGTGAATTTCCCCTTGCAGGGGCGAACTATGGCTACACCTTC. Translation gives CASSEFPLAGANYGYTF.

This sequence joins TRBV5-5 and TRBJ2-7, with D perhaps TRBD2 (5 bases). CDR1 is SGHKS, CDR2 YYEKEE, per germline (reference sequence). V was clipped by 1 base and J by 4 bases, with 12 bases between them. The CDR3 has 14 residues. The CDR3 loop is CASSLLGTGYEQYF. CDR3 coding DNA: TGTGCCAGCAGCTTGTTAGGCACGGGGTACGAGCAGTACTTC.

V gene TRBV10-1 combines with J gene TRBJ2-3, with TRBD1 as a possible D gene (6 bases). CDR3 size: 15 residues. Trimming removed 3 bases at V and 1 base at J, with 11 bases between. The germline V gene has CDR1 WNHNN and CDR2 SYGVQD (reference sequence). The CDR3 DNA sequence: TGCGCCAGCAGTGATCCAGGGGCGGGCACAGATACGCAGTATTTT. This translates into CASSDPGAGTDTQYF.

V gene TRBV5-4 combines with J gene TRBJ1-1, with 8 nucleotides matching TRBD1. Trimming at V came to 4 bases and at J to 1 base, leaving 3 bases not matched to a gene. The CDR3 is 14 amino acids. The germline CDR1 and CDR2 sequences are SGHNT and YYREEE (reference sequence). Here the CDR3 reads CASSRTGSNTEAFF. For the CDR3, the DNA is TGTGCCAGCAGCCGGACAGGGTCGAACACTGAAGCTTTCTTT. Based on the CDR3 plus reference TRBV5-4 and TRBJ1-1, the full variable domain is ETGVTQSPTHLIKTRGQQVTLRCSSQSGHNTVSWYQQALGQGPQFIFQYYREEENGRGNFPPRFSGLQFPNYSSELNVNALELDDSALYLCASSRTGSNTEAFFGQGTRLTVV.

The chain recombines TRBV6-5 with TRBJ2-7; TRBD1 matches at 7 bases. Germline loops: CDR1 MNHEY, CDR2 SVGAGI. The CDR3 runs to 14 residues. V dropped 3 bases and J dropped 1; count of bases not matched to a gene: 3. CDR3 region: CASSYGTASYEQYF. In DNA form, the CDR3 reads TGTGCCAGCAGTTATGGGACAGCGTCCTACGAGCAGTACTTC.

V is TRBV25-1 and J is TRBJ1-5; D ambiguous. The CDR3 is 13 amino acids. Trimming shortened V by 3 bases and J by 3 bases, and 6 bases separated the two germline ends. Germline V gene data show CDR1 as MGHDK and CDR2 as SYGVNS. The CDR3 DNA reads as TGTGCCAGCAGTGATCGTAACAATCAGCCCCAGCATTTT. It is translated as CASSDRNNQPQHF.

This clone was seen only a few times. V usage is TRBV6-5 and J usage is TRBJ1-6; 7 nucleotides line up with TRBD1. Germline V gene lookup returns CDR1 MNHEY and CDR2 SVGAGI. The ends lost 6 bases at V and 5 bases at J; junction bases unmatched: 4. The CDR3 spans 14 residues. This chain's CDR3 is CASSYRGDNSPLHF. Written as DNA, the CDR3 is TGTGCCAGCAGCTACAGGGGTGATAATTCACCCCTCCACTTT.

V and J are TRBV6-1 and TRBJ2-7; 7 bases fit TRBD1. The ends lost 10 bases at V and 2 bases at J; junction bases unmatched: 2. Germline-derived CDR1 and CDR2 are MNHNS and SASEGT. The CDR3 has 11 residues. This CDR3 is CATGTAYEQYF. CDR3 coding DNA: TGTGCCACAGGGACAGCCTACGAGCAGTACTTC.

This chain connects TRBV3-1 (or the pseudogene TRBV3-2) to TRBJ1-3; D unresolved. Trimming stripped 1 base from V and 6 bases from J, with 10 bases between. The CDR3 covers 14 residues. Per the germline V gene, CDR1 is LGHDT and CDR2 is YNNKEL (reference sequence). CDR3 sequence reads: CASSQGQWLNTIYF. CDR3 sequence (DNA): TGTGCCAGCAGCCAAGGGCAGTGGTTAAACACCATATATTTT.

This chain links TRBV5-1 with TRBJ2-7; D might be TRBD1 (6 bases). The CDR3 has 14 residues. Germline V lookup: CDR1 SGHRS, CDR2 YFSETQ. Between the trimmed V and J ends, which lost 0 bases and 2 bases, there was a span of 9 bases. The CDR3 DNA reads as TGCGCCAGCAGCTTGGCAGGGGACACCTACGAGCAGTACTTC. Its translation: CASSLAGDTYEQYF.

The rearrangement joins TRBV11-2 to TRBJ2-5; D may be TRBD2 (6 bases). V shed 5 bases and J shed 0 bases, with 13 bases lying between them. The CDR3 is 15 residues long. Germline CDR1 is SGHAT and CDR2 is FQNNGV. The CDR3 DNA is TGTGCCAGCAGCCCCGACGGGAGATACCAAGAGACCCAGTACTTC. It encodes CASSPDGRYQETQYF.

The chain carries TRBV2 and TRBJ2-6, with TRBD1 matching over 11 bases. Germline trimming cut 4 bases from V and 2 bases from J; bases unmatched to any gene: 1. The germline gives CDR1 SNHLY, CDR2 FYNNEI. This CDR3 contains 16 residues. CDR3: CASSGGQGAGANVLTF. In DNA, the CDR3 is TGTGCCAGCAGTGGGGGACAGGGGGCTGGGGCCAACGTCCTGACTTTC.

The V and J genes are TRBV7-7 and TRBJ2-7, with 7 bases aligning to TRBD1. The CDR3 loop spans 15 amino acids. V was clipped by 4 bases and J by 5 bases; unmatched bases: 11. CDR1 and CDR2 from the germline V gene are SSHAT and FNYEAQ (reference sequence). The CDR3 is CASSSGTARRDEQYF. The CDR3 bases are TGTGCCAGCAGCTCCGGGACAGCGAGAAGGGACGAGCAGTACTTC. Using reference TRBV7-7 and TRBJ2-7 for the parts outside the CDR3, the full variable domain is GAGVSQSPRYKVTKRGQDVTLRCDPISSHATLYWYQQALGQGPEFLTYFNYEAQPDKSGLPSDRFSAERPEGSISTLTIQRTEQRDSAMYRCASSSGTARRDEQYFGPGTRLTVT.

J is TRBJ1-5 and V is TRBV13; no definite D call. Trimming took 5 bases from V and 4 from J, leaving 9 bases between them. This CDR3 contains 13 residues. Germline V lookup: CDR1 PRHDT, CDR2 FYEKMQ (reference sequence). CDR3 coding DNA: TGTGCCAGCAGCCCGGGAGCAAATCAGCCCCAGCATTTT. Protein product: CASSPGANQPQHF.

There are many counts of this clone. The genes are TRBV28 and TRBJ1-5; weak D call: TRBD1 (5 bases). V lost 3 bases to trimming and J lost 4 bases, with 10 bases between them. Germline lookup yields CDR1 MDHEN and CDR2 SYDVKM. The CDR3 contains 14 residues. CDR3 residues: CASSFVGVNQPQHF. For the CDR3, the DNA is TGTGCCAGCAGTTTTGTAGGGGTTAATCAGCCCCAGCATTTT. Variable domain in full (rest from reference TRBV28 and TRBJ1-5): DVKVTQSSRYLVKRTGEKVFLECVQDMDHENMFWYRQDPGLGLRLIYFSYDVKMKEKGDIPEGYSVSREKKERFSLILESASTNQTSMYLCASSFVGVNQPQHFGDGTRLSIL.

J is TRBJ2-1 and V is TRBV4-2; D is undetermined. This CDR3 has 15 amino acids. The germline CDR1 and CDR2 sequences are LGHNA and YNFKEQ. Trimming removed 5 bases from V and 0 bases from J, with 11 bases in between. The CDR3 loop reads CASSSSRSSYNEQFF. The CDR3 bases are TGTGCCAGCAGCTCCAGCCGGAGCTCCTACAATGAGCAGTTCTTC.

This chain joins TRBV11-2 and TRBJ1-1, with 7 positions matching TRBD1. Germline assignment: CDR1 SGHAT and CDR2 FQNNGV. J lost 4 bases, V lost 1 base, and 9 bases had no gene match. The CDR3 totals 16 residues. Here the CDR3 reads CASSLGGGGGSTEAFF. The CDR3 coding sequence is TGTGCCAGCAGCTTAGGAGGGGGCGGAGGGAGCACTGAAGCTTTCTTT.

The chain couples TRBV6-6 to TRBJ1-4, with D possibly TRBD1 on 6 matching bases. The ends were cut back, 5 bases at V and 6 bases at J, with 13 bases in the middle. This CDR3 is built from 14 residues. In germline, CDR1 is MNHNY, CDR2 SVGAGI (reference sequence). In nucleotides, the CDR3 is TGTGCCAGCAGTCCCAGGACAGTTGATGAAAAACTGTTTTTT. It is translated as CASSPRTVDEKLFF.

The chain has TRBV5-4 and TRBJ2-3; 14 positions agree with TRBD2. The V segment lost 4 bases and the J segment 6 bases; nucleotides outside the gene matches: 7. Germline V CDR1 and CDR2: SGHNT, YYREEE (reference sequence). CDR3 length: 16 residues. CDR3 residues: CASSPGLAGDKDTQYF. The CDR3 DNA reads as TGTGCCAGCAGCCCGGGACTAGCGGGAGATAAGGATACGCAGTATTTT.

The chain carries TRBV4-2 and TRBJ1-1; 11 bases line up with TRBD1. Germline V lookup: CDR1 LGHNA, CDR2 YNFKEQ. The ends lost 4 bases at V and 7 bases at J; junction bases unmatched: 8. This CDR3 has 15 residues. CDR3 bases: TGTGCCAGCAGCCGACCGGGACAGGGGGAGATTGAAGCTTTCTTT. Protein product: CASSRPGQGEIEAFF.